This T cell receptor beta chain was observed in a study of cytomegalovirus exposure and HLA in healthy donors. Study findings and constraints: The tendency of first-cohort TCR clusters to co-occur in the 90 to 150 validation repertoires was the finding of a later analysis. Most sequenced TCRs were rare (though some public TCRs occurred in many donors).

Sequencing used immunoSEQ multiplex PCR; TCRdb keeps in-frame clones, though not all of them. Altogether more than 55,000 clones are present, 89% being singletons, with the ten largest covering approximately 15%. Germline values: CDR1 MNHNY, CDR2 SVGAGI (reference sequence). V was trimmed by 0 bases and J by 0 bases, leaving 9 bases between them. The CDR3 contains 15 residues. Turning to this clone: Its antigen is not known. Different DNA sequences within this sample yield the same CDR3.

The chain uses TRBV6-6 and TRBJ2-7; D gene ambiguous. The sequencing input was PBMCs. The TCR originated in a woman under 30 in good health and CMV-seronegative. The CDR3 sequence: CASSYSGESSYEQYF. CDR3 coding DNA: TGTGCCAGCAGTTACTCGGGCGAGAGCTCCTACGAGCAGTACTTC.